Detailed here is one TCR beta chain. Its antigen remains unidentified. No qualities accompany the bases; no much larger clone lies one base away. The data were taken from a study of T cell responses to AZD1222 COVID-19 vaccine (dated by TCRdb to the early 2020s). About the full investigation: AZD1222 recipients whose second dose came at about 4 weeks and those whose second dose came at about 12 weeks were combined into one group, since spike-specific TCR depth and breadth did not differ between the two schedules. TCR sequencing covered roughly 230 trial participants: 200 to 210 given two doses of AZD1222 and approximately 25 given two doses of MenACWY control vaccine. Trial participants were enrolled by age into 18-55, 56-69 and 70-plus year subgroups, with approximately 150, 28 and 58 TCR-sequenced participants respectively. On the study overall, not on this receptor specifically: No day 14 peak-response samples were available, so repertoires were characterized only after the peak T cell response. The 56-69-year group was small, and its depth increase did not reach significance, likely because of low power. CD4 TCRs associated with the vaccine covered the entire spike protein, and the dominant responses were in regions 160-218 and 743-854. After two AZD1222 doses, spike-specific TCR breadth and depth were significantly higher than at day 0 and than in MenACWY recipients. Most participants were white British and females outnumbered males, and the authors suggested that clonal diversity may have been underestimated. Reportedly, almost half of the unique spike-specific TCRs recognized epitopes lying outside the regions that are mutated in the B.1.351 and B.1.1.7 variants. Only five to seven AZD1222 recipients were SARS-CoV-2 seropositive at baseline, limiting conclusions about previously exposed vaccinees.

Explained via the paper, the time point label denotes: baseline before first vaccination. The vaccinee samples were drawn from two UK trials, COV001 and COV002, one of which was a single-blind randomized controlled phase 2/3 trial testing AZD1222 (ChAdOx1 nCoV-19) in healthy adults. For TCRbeta chain sequencing, PBMC samples were collected from trial participants at day 0 and at day 28 after the second dose. The CDR3 regions of human TCRbeta chains were subjected to immunosequencing. Regarding the original processing steps: Repertoire TCRs were checked for matches against a reference library of SARS-CoV-2-specific TCRs that had been generated using the MIRA antigen-specificity platform. Breadth meant the fraction of unique TCRs that were SARS-CoV-2-associated, whereas depth meant the fraction of total T cells that were SARS-CoV-2-associated. Using the MIRA data, each spike-specific TCR was mapped to the spike region that the TCR reacts to and placed in a CD4 or CD8 class. Log10-transformed breadth and depth values were compared by one-way ANOVA with Sidak's multiple comparisons tests. Drawn from immuneACCESS, this table holds only the in-frame rearrangements with V and J called that TCRdb kept. Clones are partly lost; checked studies trace under half to an unresolved V gene and leave the rest unexplained. V, J and clone size are taken as reported in that table, and D and trimming were inferred from the DNA itself. Present in this sample are 150,000 to 200,000 clones, 85% to 95% of which were seen just once. The ten biggest clones cover 10% of the sample.

The sample was peripheral blood, taken on day 0 of AZD1222 vaccination. This clonotype was obtained from an adult in good health.

The CDR3 corresponds to CATSRVGDDYSNQPQHF. The nucleotide sequence reads TGTGCCACCAGCAGAGTGGGGGACGATTATAGCAATCAGCCCCAGCATTTT. Recombination connected TRBV15 to TRBJ1-5; the D gene is perhaps TRBD1, from 5 matching bases. Per the germline V gene (reference sequence), LNHNV is the CDR1 and YYDKDF is the CDR2. V is clipped by 1 base and J by 0 bases, and the sequence between their germline boundaries is 13 bases long. Inclusive of the bounding cysteine and phenylalanine, the CDR3 is 17 residues long. The DNA shown is the 51-base CDR3, in frame from base 1.